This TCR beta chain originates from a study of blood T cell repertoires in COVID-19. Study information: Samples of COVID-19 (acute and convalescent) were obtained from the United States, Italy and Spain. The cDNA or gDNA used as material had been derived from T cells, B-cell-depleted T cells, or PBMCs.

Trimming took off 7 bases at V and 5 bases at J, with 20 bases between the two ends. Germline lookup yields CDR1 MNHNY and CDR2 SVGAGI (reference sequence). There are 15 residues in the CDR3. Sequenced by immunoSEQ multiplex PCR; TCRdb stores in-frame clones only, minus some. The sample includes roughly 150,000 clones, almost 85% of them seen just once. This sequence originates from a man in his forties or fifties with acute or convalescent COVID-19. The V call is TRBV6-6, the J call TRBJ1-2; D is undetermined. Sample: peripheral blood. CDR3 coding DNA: TGTGCCAGCACCATTACCTCCGGGTGGAGGTATGGCTACACCTTC. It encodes CASTITSGWRYGYTF.